This record concerns one T cell receptor beta chain sequence. This clone's antigen is unknown. Per-base qualities were not stored, and no clone one base away is much larger. A distance of 7 bases separates the germline ends of V and J, which lose 1 base and 1 base respectively. The germline V gene provides CDR1 MDHEN and CDR2 SYDVKM. Taken from cysteine to phenylalanine, the CDR3 has 14 residues. Of the read, only the CDR3 DNA is kept; its 42 bases are in frame from base 1. In total, approximately 610 healthy bone marrow donors made up the cohort. Cohort members were all nominally healthy when sampled, although unrecorded immune exposures were likely present. The donor was CMV seronegative and belonged to the group of several hundred seronegative cohort members. A peripheral blood sample was provided by each donor, and peripheral blood mononuclear cells were used for TCR beta sequencing. Genomic DNA extraction from the blood cell samples was performed with the Qiagen DNeasy Blood Extraction Kit.

The data are from a study of cytomegalovirus exposure and HLA in healthy donors (dated by TCRdb to 2016 to 2017). In terms of the full investigation: An earlier analysis of roughly 610 of the donors reported 276 Gb of sequence data and 95 million to 120 million unique TCR beta sequences obtained from about 179 million T cells. An early release covering 500 to 750 HLA-typed donors comprised about 300 gigabases of sequencing data and around 80 million unique TCR sequences. The genetic ancestry cluster associated with self-reported Caucasian donors included around four fifths of the 398 genotyped donors. The aim of the study was to test whether cataloging public T cell receptors could identify signatures of past pathogen exposure. The study profiled the T cell repertoires of hundreds of subjects by immunosequencing and related them to cytomegalovirus serostatus. Besides the first cohort of approximately 710 subjects, a separate validation cohort made up of 120 or so different subjects was used. To predict cytomegalovirus infection status, the study combined high-throughput TCR immunosequencing, statistical association of individual TCRs with disease status, and machine learning. In a later analysis, previously published TCR beta repertoires from 600 to 850 donors were re-analyzed and high-resolution HLA genotyping was added so that TCR occurrence patterns could be studied. Rather than drawing on any new phenotypic data, the later analysis identified candidate immune exposures from TCR beta sequences and the way those sequences occurred across donors. In an earlier analysis of more than 550 of the donors, high-throughput TCR beta sequencing was used to judge whether each TCR beta V gene segment behaved as functional or pseudogenic. Alongside the repertoire data, information on donor age, sex, ethnicity and CMV serostatus was compiled. Genome-wide SNP genotypes for about 65% of the roughly 670 donors were used in a later genetic analysis, which treated that subset as a discovery cohort. Every discovery cohort repertoire had been produced on one sequencing platform. HLA typing included class I and class II loci at four-digit resolution. Typing coverage varied by locus: about 620-640 donors for A, B, C, DRB1 and DQB1; about 520 for DQA1; over 600 for DPA1; some 470 for DPB1. About 5 DR-DQ haplotypes were handled as single units for association and clustering, since linkage in the cohort was strong. Among roughly 400 genotyped donors of the cohort, an average of roughly 230,000 unique TCR beta nucleotide sequences was sequenced per donor, of which 15% to 20% were non-productive.

The library was prepared using the immunoSEQ multiplex PCR assay. The multiplex PCR relied on a mix of 60 forward primers for TCR Vbeta segments and 13 reverse primers for TCR Jbeta segments. The CDR3 region of rearranged TCR beta genes was amplified from genomic DNA with a multiplex PCR assay. The Illumina HiSeq System was used to sequence the amplified TCR beta libraries as 87-base-pair reads. Turning to the authors' computational methods: In a later analysis, some 80 million unique TCR beta chains were counted across the 666 repertoires, and some 10 million of these chains were shared by at least two donors. To remove PCR and sequencing errors, raw reads were error-corrected and collapsed into unique sequences using a nearest-neighbor algorithm that merged closely related sequences. To assign V, D and J gene segments, CDR3 sequences were aligned to IMGT reference sequences. For a sequence to be retained, at least a six-nucleotide match to both a V gene segment and a J gene segment was required. Rearrangements were called productive when the CDR3 lacked stop codons and stayed in frame with V and J; all others were non-productive. CDR3 was defined by IMGT convention, running from the second conserved V-encoded cysteine to the conserved J-encoded phenylalanine. The earlier analysis of about 590 of the donors excluded sequences that lacked an unambiguous match to a single V gene segment. An earlier analysis of a few hundred of the donors classified V segments as functional when productive rearrangements were above 56.7% and as segregating when the standard deviation between donors was above 5%. A statistical classification framework was developed to diagnose cytomegalovirus status using the catalog of TCR beta chain sequences. V and J gene assignment, in a later analysis, came from comparing TCR nucleotide sequences with IMGT/GENE-DB human TR gene sequences. In a later analysis, CDR3 sequences and most-parsimonious VDJ recombination scenarios were assigned using the TCRdist pipeline. In a later analysis, each TCR beta chain was defined by its CDR3 amino acid sequence together with its V-gene family, and reads without a unique V-gene family were excluded. To address suspected cross-contamination and a sequencing artifact, a later analysis removed 592 highly shared, low-generation-probability nucleotide sequences. In a later analysis, a clonal expansion index was calculated for each public chain from normalized within-repertoire ranks of inferred template counts. Generation probabilities in a later analysis came from a VDJ recombination model fitted to out-of-frame rearrangements, and those results were checked against IGoR. Hypergeometric tests were used in a later analysis to score TCR-TCR, TCR-HLA and TCR-CMV co-occurrence, with a repertoire-size bias correction applied to the TCR pairs. To estimate false discovery rates, a later analysis permuted the HLA or CMV assignments 20 times. In a later analysis, co-occurring TCRs were grouped with DBSCAN, and TCRdist sequence similarity was added when clustering was performed within HLA-allele-positive subsets. Repertoires with fewer than 30,000 or more than 120,000 public chains were left out of co-occurrence clustering, as were about five repertoires with anomalous nucleotide sharing. In its TCRdb copy, this immuneACCESS table keeps in-frame sequences only and misses some clones. Where compared with another copy, unresolved V genes explain less than half of these, and the others have no known cause. V and J calls and clone size are copied from that table; D and trimming were computed from the DNA. The sample has about 160,000 clones on record, over 80% of them singletons. The ten largest clonotypes hold approximately 1.4% of the sample.

Beyond this particular receptor, the publication reports: HLA typing was unavailable for some donors at each locus, so association tests used only the typed subset. Presence/absence analyses assumed roughly uniform sequencing depth across donors, an assumption that may not hold. While some public TCRs were present in many individuals, most TCR sequences turned up only very rarely across donors. Linkage disequilibrium might explain the correlated functional status among segregating V segments, but an unknown experimental factor could not be ruled out. A further reported finding was that TCR beta sequences accurately predicted the HLA-A and HLA-B alleles for most subjects in the first cohort. Because the 87-base-pair reads could not distinguish some IMGT-functional V segments, including TRBV6-2 and TRBV6-3, those segments were excluded. Several of the top co-occurrence clusters appeared to be linked to parvovirus B19, influenza, CMV and Epstein-Barr virus, according to a later analysis. An earlier analysis of 587 of the donors showed that most TCR beta V segments appeared in productive rearrangements either about 90% or about 30% of the time, which broadly matched IMGT annotations. In a later analysis, HLA-associated TCR beta chains were found to be more clonally expanded and to have lower generation probabilities than equally common non-associated chains. A cluster of highly shared sequence variants was judged likely to represent a technical artifact of the sequencing pipeline. In a later genetic analysis, fewer N-insertions in productive TCRs were reported among donors in an Asian-associated ancestry cluster than the roughly 710-donor mean. Specific HLA alleles were associated with about 17,000 TCR beta sequences at a false discovery rate of 0.05 in a later analysis. A later analysis found that most CMV-associated TCR beta chains appeared HLA-restricted, with HLA associations seemingly driven largely by CMV exposure. CMV serostatus was the only immune exposure information available for the cohort. The classifier was reported to diagnose cytomegalovirus status with high specificity and sensitivity in both the original cohort and the validation cohort. In a later analysis, the rate of TCR association differed among HLA loci, with DRB1 alleles having the most associated TCRs and HLA-C alleles having the fewest. V-gene and J-gene trimming of TCR beta chains was associated with a missense DCLRE1C variant in a later genetic analysis, and the association was replicated in an independent cohort. About 17 rarely observed V segments, including chromosome 9 orphons, were excluded from the earlier analysis of almost 600 of the donors because counts were too low. In this cohort, only TCR beta chains were sequenced, and detectable features were limited by the absence of alpha or paired-chain data. When HLA alleles, especially DR and DQ, strongly co-occurred, attributing TCR associations to individual alleles was difficult. In vitro tests confirmed that a few of the cytomegalovirus-associated TCR beta chains recognize cytomegalovirus antigens. According to the authors, the approach could potentially be generalized to other disease states and immunological phenotypes. The study listed 164 TCR beta chains as associated with cytomegalovirus.

The TCR sequence derives from a young woman in good health and CMV-seronegative. The rearrangement combines TRBV28 with TRBJ1-2, with TRBD1 tentatively as D gene (5 bases match). The sequenced sample consisted of PBMCs. The DNA sequence reads TGTGCCAGCAGTTTATACAGGAATAACTATGGCTACACCTTC. Its amino acids are CASSLYRNNYGYTF.